This TCR beta chain stems from a study of T cells in Graves' hyperthyroidism and ophthalmopathy. Findings of the study overall: Model output signaled ophthalmopathy a median approximately 6 months ahead of onset.

CDR1 and CDR2 from the germline V gene are SEHNR and FQNEAQ (reference sequence). CDR3 length: 13 amino acids. The V end lost 6 bases, the J end lost 5 bases, and 13 bases lay between the germline ends. RNA transcripts yielded amplified TCR beta CDR3 regions. Initially, a first-round RT-PCR of the TCR CDR3 employed the HTBI primer set. In TCRdb, the multiplex PCR reads were re-called with MiXCR into one record per CDR3 protein. The sample has roughly 300,000 distinct CDR3 sequences; 20% to 25% are singletons. This clonotype was counted many times. What it binds is unknown. The definition of stable Graves' hyperthyroidism was no ophthalmopathy progression within 18 months. Patients aged 18 to 65 had newly diagnosed hyperthyroidism lasting under 2 months.

The receptor was isolated from a woman aged 50 to 65 with Graves' hyperthyroidism. Sequencing was performed on blood. V gene TRBV7-9 combines with J gene TRBJ2-5; D may be TRBD2 (5 bases). CDR3 coding DNA: TGTGCCAGCAGTCCTCCGTCGGGGGAGACCCAGTACTTC. Translation: CASSPPSGETQYF. Filled out from reference TRBV7-9 and TRBJ2-5, the complete variable domain reads DTGVSQNPRHKITKRGQNVTFRCDPISEHNRLYWYRQTLGQGPEFLTYFQNEAQLEKSRLLSDRFSAERPKGSFSTLEIQRTEQGDSAMYLCASSPPSGETQYFGPGTRLLVL.